The 10 T cell receptor beta chains below all came from one sample that was sequenced in a study of post-analysis software for immune sequencing data. General study points: Five or six TRBV segments, including TRBV5-6, TRBV5-1 and TRBV20-1, were more frequent in patients than controls.

Their cognate antigens are unknown. Libraries were made from TCR beta cDNA, and they carried unique molecular identifiers. Via MiXCR, TCRdb re-called the PCR reads, giving one row per CDR3 protein. This table holds 820,000 or so distinct CDR3 sequences, approximately 50% found once. The sequencing sample was made of blood. These receptors all come from a girl aged 10 to 17 with multiple sclerosis.

V is TRBV12-3 or TRBV12-4 and J is TRBJ1-1, with no clear D. This CDR3 region has 12 residues. Trimming shortened V by 5 bases and J by 3 bases, and 7 bases separated the two germline ends. The CDR3 loop reads CASSARHTEAFF. The DNA of the CDR3 is TGTGCCAGCAGTGCTAGACACACTGAAGCTTTCTTT.

The V gene is TRBV21-1, the J gene TRBJ1-1; TRBD1 is the table's D call and was not checked against the DNA. TRBV21-1 is flagged as a pseudogene. The CDR3 is made up of 12 amino acids. The CDR3: CASSPPRGEAFF. In DNA, the CDR3 is TGTGCCAGCAGCCCCCCGAGGGGTGAAGCTTTCTTT.

This chain connects TRBV6-6 to TRBJ2-7; the match to TRBD2 covers 9 bases. The germline gives CDR1 MNHNY, CDR2 SVGAGI (reference sequence). The CDR3 totals 14 residues. V shed 6 bases, J shed 4 bases, and the junction held 7 bases outside the gene matches. The CDR3 protein is CASRGTSPVYEQYF. The CDR3 region has the DNA TGTGCCAGCAGGGGGACTAGCCCTGTGTACGAGCAGTACTTC.

The V and J genes are TRBV4-1 and TRBJ1-2, with 8 bases lining up with TRBD1. J gave up 5 bases and V 6 bases, and 8 bases lay outside the gene matches. Germline values: CDR1 MGHRA, CDR2 YSYEKL. The CDR3 covers 14 residues. CDR3 loop: CASSQRQGFYGYTF. In nucleotides, the CDR3 is TGCGCCAGCAGTCAACGACAGGGGTTTTATGGCTACACCTTC.

V usage is TRBV6-6 and J usage is TRBJ2-3, with D unresolved. Trimming cost V 4 bases and J 2 bases, with 10 bases left between them. The CDR3 totals 14 residues. Germline V lookup: CDR1 MNHNY, CDR2 SVGAGI (reference sequence). The CDR3 nucleotides read TGTGCCAGCAGTTTAATGGCAGACACAGATACGCAGTATTTT. This translates into CASSLMADTDTQYF.

The J gene is TRBJ1-2, the V gene TRBV5-1; no reliable D call. The V and J ends lost 3 bases and 5 bases respectively, with 20 bases between them. Germline loops: CDR1 SGHRS, CDR2 YFSETQ. The CDR3 sequence is 16 residues long. DNA of the CDR3: TGCGCCAGCAGCTCCAGGCCCAGGCAGGATGGGTATGGCTACACCTTC. Translated: CASSSRPRQDGYGYTF.

The table lists this clonotype with a few counts. The chain couples TRBV12-3 or TRBV12-4 to TRBJ2-1, with 8 bases aligning to TRBD1. CDR3 length: 16 amino acids. J was trimmed by 1 base and V by 5 bases; bases with no gene match: 7. The CDR3, as DNA: TGTGCCAGCAGTCCTGGGGGACAGGTTTCCTACAATGAGCAGTTCTTC. Translated, it gives CASSPGGQVSYNEQFF.

This clonotype was seen a handful of times. This rearrangement joins TRBV7-3 to TRBJ2-3; tentatively, D is TRBD1 (5 bases). The CDR3 loop spans 13 amino acids. Germline-derived CDR1 and CDR2 are SGHTA and FQGTGA. Trimming took off 2 bases at V and 5 bases at J, with 8 bases between the two ends. CDR3 amino acids: CASSLLREDTQYF. In DNA form, the CDR3 reads TGTGCCAGCAGCTTACTCAGGGAAGATACGCAGTATTTT.

This clonotype appeared a few times. The rearrangement uses TRBV20-1 and TRBJ2-7; 11 bases are a match to TRBD2. Looked up from germline, CDR1 is DFQATT and CDR2 is SNEGSKA (reference sequence). This CDR3 is 14 amino acids long. After removal of 1 base from V and 4 bases from J, the junction contained 3 bases not matched to a gene. Here the CDR3 reads CSARVLAGGYEQYF. The CDR3 coding sequence is TGCAGTGCTAGAGTATTAGCGGGGGGGTACGAGCAGTACTTC.

This chain connects TRBV12-3 or TRBV12-4 to TRBJ1-1; no reliable D call. V lost 8 bases, J lost 2 bases, and 15 bases lay in between. The CDR3 is made up of 14 amino acids. CDR3 residues: CASHTGVPNTEAFF. CDR3 nucleotide sequence: TGTGCCAGCCACACCGGGGTTCCCAACACTGAAGCTTTCTTT.